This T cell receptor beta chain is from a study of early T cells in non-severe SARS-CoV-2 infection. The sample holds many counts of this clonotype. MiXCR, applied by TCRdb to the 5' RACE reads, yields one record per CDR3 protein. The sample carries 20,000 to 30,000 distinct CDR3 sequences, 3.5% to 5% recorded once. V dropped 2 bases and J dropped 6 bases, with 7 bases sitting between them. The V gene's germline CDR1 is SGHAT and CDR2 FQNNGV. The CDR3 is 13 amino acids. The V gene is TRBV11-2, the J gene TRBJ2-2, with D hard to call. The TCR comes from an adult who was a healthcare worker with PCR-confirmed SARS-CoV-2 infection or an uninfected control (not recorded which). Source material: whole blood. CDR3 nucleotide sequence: TGTGCCAGCAGCTTAATCGGGTCCGGGGAGCTGTTTTTT. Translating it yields CASSLIGSGELFF.